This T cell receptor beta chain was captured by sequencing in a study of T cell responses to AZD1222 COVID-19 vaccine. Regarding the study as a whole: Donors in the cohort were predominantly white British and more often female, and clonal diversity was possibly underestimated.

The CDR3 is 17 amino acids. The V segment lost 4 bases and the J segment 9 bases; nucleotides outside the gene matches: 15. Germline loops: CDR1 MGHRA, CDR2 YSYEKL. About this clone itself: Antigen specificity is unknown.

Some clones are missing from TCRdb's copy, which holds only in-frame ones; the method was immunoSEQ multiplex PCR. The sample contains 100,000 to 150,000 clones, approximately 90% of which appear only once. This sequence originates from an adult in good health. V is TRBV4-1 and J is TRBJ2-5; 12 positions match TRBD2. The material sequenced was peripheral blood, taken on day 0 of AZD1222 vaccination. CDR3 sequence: CASSPGTSGPTRGAQYF. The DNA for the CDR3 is TGCGCCAGCAGCCCTGGGACTAGCGGGCCCACTAGGGGGGCCCAGTACTTC.